This T cell receptor beta chain was recovered during a study of blood T cell repertoires in COVID-19. Study information: Samples came from the United States, Italy and Spain, spanning acute and convalescent COVID-19. Sources were T cells, B-cell-depleted T cells, or PBMCs; the material itself was cDNA or gDNA.

The germline gives CDR1 SGHNT, CDR2 YENEEA. The V and J ends lost 5 bases and 1 base respectively, with 14 bases between them. The CDR3 totals 16 residues. Two negative PCRs, clearance, or symptom resolution had been documented for recovered Cohort 3 donors. Generated by immunoSEQ multiplex PCR, the TCRdb table keeps only in-frame clones and is missing some. The sample includes about 410,000 clones, roughly 88% seen only once; the top ten take around 0.6%. The TCR originated in a man in his late teens or twenties who had recovered from COVID-19. The chain links TRBV11-3 to TRBJ2-2, with D perhaps matching TRBD1 (6 bases). Sample: PBMCs or T cells enriched from blood (not recorded which). CDR3 DNA sequence: TGTGCCAGCAGCAAGACAGGATCCTGGAACACCGGGGAGCTGTTTTTT. Translated, it gives CASSKTGSWNTGELFF.